The rows below give T cell receptor beta chains drawn from one sample of a study of cytomegalovirus exposure and HLA in healthy donors. Here immunoSEQ multiplex PCR was the method, and the copy in TCRdb shows in-frame clones only, minus some. The data contain some 99,000 clones, roughly 67% of them seen just once; the ten biggest clones take up approximately 8%. The specimen sequenced was PBMCs. Receptors were obtained from a man in his forties or fifties in good health and CMV-seronegative. CDR3s include the opening cysteine and the closing phenylalanine or tryptophan.

len,j_gene,v_gene,CDR3aa
14,TRBJ2-7,TRBV2,CASSLQGPSYEQYF
15,TRBJ1-2,TRBV7-9,CSSSLNRLAPYGYTF
17,TRBJ2-3,TRBV10-3,CAISGGLAGTSTDTQYF
15,TRBJ1-1,TRBV10-3,CAISVRRPLATEAFF
14,TRBJ1-5,TRBV9,CASSPWGGGQPQHF
19,TRBJ2-4,TRBV7-8,CASSLIRTSGVVAKNIQYF
14,TRBJ2-3,TRBV30,CAWSGGLYTDTQYF
16,TRBJ2-1,TRBV7-9,CASSLGASGGYNEQFF
13,TRBJ1-4,TRBV6-1,CASGRDPYEKLFF
12,TRBJ2-4,TRBV28,CASSFGGGRPYF
14,TRBJ2-5,TRBV9,CASSPTGVEETQYF
18,TRBJ2-3,TRBV7-2,CASSSPGLAETFTDTQYF
15,TRBJ2-1,TRBV29-1,CSVDTGGGVYNEQFF
11,TRBJ2-7,TRBV2,CASSDRNEQYF
16,TRBJ1-2,TRBV19,CASSIWDTGADYGYTF
17,TRBJ2-3,TRBV29-1,CSVDQSGGADVTDTQYF
15,TRBJ2-1,TRBV9,CASSVGHRGQNEQFF
12,TRBJ1-2,TRBV19,CASSRGNYGYTF
15,TRBJ1-2,TRBV28,CASRITGSGNYGYTF
15,TRBJ2-2,TRBV4-1,CASSQPRDRAGELFF
14,TRBJ2-1,TRBV29-1,CSVDQTGAYNEQFF
16,TRBJ2-2,TRBV5-4,CASSFDPSGRNGELFF
13,TRBJ2-7,TRBV7-2,CASSFGQSYEQYF
13,TRBJ1-5,TRBV11-2,CASSSGVNQPQHF
14,TRBJ1-1,TRBV19,CASSIVRQTTEAFF
17,TRBJ1-5,TRBV27,CASSLRGIGGLNQPQHF
15,TRBJ1-2,TRBV29-1,CSVEDNAAGGRGYTF
12,TRBJ2-7,TRBV7-9,CASSLRSYEQYF
14,TRBJ2-3,TRBV7-2,CASSLNTPMDTQYF
13,TRBJ2-7,TRBV19,CASTEAQGYEQYF
14,TRBJ1-2,TRBV9,CASSTRQGRYGYTF
16,TRBJ2-1,TRBV4-1,CASSQDGSGGYNEQFF
14,TRBJ2-7,TRBV5-4,CASSLAAGMGEQYF
15,TRBJ2-7,TRBV5-6,CASTPSPGGAYEQYF
14,TRBJ1-1,TRBV7-6,CASSPTRDSREAFF
15,TRBJ2-7,TRBV28,CASSLPQGQSYEQYF
16,TRBJ1-6,TRBV7-9,CASSRSGQGYNSPLHF
14,TRBJ1-4,TRBV5-1,CASSYDSLSEKLFF
14,TRBJ1-6,TRBV7-2,CASSPGQGGSPLHF
14,TRBJ1-4,TRBV6-5,CASSDRGYGEKLFF
14,TRBJ2-2,TRBV4-1,CASSYAGGTGELFF
14,TRBJ1-2,TRBV13,CASSPRTGTYGYTF
13,TRBJ2-1,TRBV18,CASSPTGGTEQFF
15,TRBJ1-2,TRBV19,CASRKTGTGSYGYTF
13,TRBJ2-1,TRBV5-1,CASGGSGFNEQFF
16,TRBJ1-6,TRBV7-9,CSSSYTGWGGNSPLHF